The 29 T cell receptor beta chains listed next were all sequenced from one sample in a study of blood T cell repertoires in COVID-19. The repertoire was sequenced with immunoSEQ multiplex PCR; TCRdb's copy has only in-frame clones and lacks some. This sample has roughly 250,000 clones, with about 79% found just once. The source material was peripheral blood. The receptors here all came from a woman of 80 years or more with acute or convalescent COVID-19.

This chain joins TRBV2 and TRBJ1-6; 9 bases agree with TRBD1. Germline loops: CDR1 SNHLY, CDR2 FYNNEI. Germline trimming cut 7 bases from V and 9 bases from J; bases unmatched to any gene: 4. There are 13 residues in the CDR3. The CDR3 DNA reads TGTGCCAGCATGTTGACAGGGGGTTCACCCCTCCACTTT. Translating gives CASMLTGGSPLHF.

The chain combines TRBV11-2 with TRBJ1-2, with D possibly matching TRBD1 (5 bases). Germline-derived CDR1 and CDR2 are SGHAT and FQNNGV. V lost 1 base to trimming and J lost 7 bases, with 7 bases between them. This CDR3 comprises 12 residues. CDR3 DNA: TGTGCCAGCAGCTTAGTTAGGGGTGGCTACACCTTC. Protein: CASSLVRGGYTF.

The genes are TRBV28 and TRBJ1-6; 8 bases line up with TRBD1. V lost 6 bases, J lost 6 bases, and 7 bases stayed unmatched. Looked up from germline, CDR1 is MDHEN and CDR2 is SYDVKM. CDR3 length: 15 residues. This chain's CDR3 is CASSPQGGGNSPLHF. CDR3 DNA: TGTGCCAGCAGCCCACAGGGGGGGGGTAATTCACCCCTCCACTTT.

The chain employs TRBV3-1 (or the pseudogene TRBV3-2) and TRBJ1-1, with TRBD1 as a possible D gene (5 bases). The CDR3 runs 15 residues. CDR1 LGHDT and CDR2 YNNKEL come from the germline V gene (reference sequence). V was shortened by 5 bases and J by 5 bases, with 18 bases between the two germline ends. The chain's CDR3 is CASSLRGAGNTEAFF. CDR3 coding DNA: TGTGCCAGCAGCTTAAGAGGCGCAGGGAATACTGAAGCTTTCTTT.

The chain carries TRBV6-4 and TRBJ1-6; D perhaps matches TRBD1 (6 bases). This CDR3 has 14 residues. From germline, CDR1 is MRHNA and CDR2 SNTAGT. Trimming took 2 bases from V and 6 from J, leaving 8 bases between them. The CDR3 region has the DNA TGTGCCAGCAGTGACAGGGGGGGTAATTCACCCCTCCACTTT. Encoded protein: CASSDRGGNSPLHF.

This clone was observed once. This rearrangement joins TRBV18 to TRBJ2-1; 7 bases are shared with TRBD1. J gave up 9 bases and V 3 bases, and 11 bases lay outside the gene matches. Germline assignment: CDR1 KGHSH and CDR2 LQKENI. This CDR3 spans 15 amino acids. The CDR3 DNA reads as TGTGCCAGCTCACCGGCGTTTGCCGGGGACAGTGAGCAGTTCTTC. It specifies CASSPAFAGDSEQFF.

The V call is TRBV28, the J call TRBJ1-2; no firm D call. The germline V and J ends were trimmed by 3 bases and 1 base, with 9 bases remaining between them. Germline values: CDR1 MDHEN, CDR2 SYDVKM. This CDR3 region has 14 residues. The CDR3 sequence: CASSLGRINYGYTF. In nucleotides, the CDR3 is TGTGCCAGCAGTTTGGGCAGGATTAACTATGGCTACACCTTC.

The chain couples TRBV2 to TRBJ2-7, with 16 bases matching TRBD2. Germline lookup yields CDR1 SNHLY and CDR2 FYNNEI. The CDR3 contains 15 residues. The V gene end was trimmed by 5 bases and the J gene end by 6 bases; junction bases not matched to a gene: 4. CDR3 coding DNA: TGTGCCAGCAGTCCTGGGACTAGCGGGGGGGCCGAGCAGTACTTC. It is translated as CASSPGTSGGAEQYF.

This sequence joins TRBV12-5 and TRBJ1-6, with D uncertain. Germline lookup yields CDR1 LGHNT and CDR2 FRNRAP. Between the trimmed V and J ends, which lost 0 bases and 2 bases, there was a span of 11 bases. The CDR3 contains 17 residues. Here the CDR3 reads CASGLVLGIPYNSPLHF. The CDR3 region has the DNA TGTGCTAGTGGTTTGGTACTCGGTATTCCCTATAATTCACCCCTCCACTTT.

This clone was seen more than once but under ten times. The chain recombines TRBV2 with TRBJ2-5; the D gene is possibly TRBD2 (5 bases). The CDR3 has 11 amino acids. CDR1 and CDR2 (germline): SNHLY, FYNNEI. Deletions cut 6 bases from V and 7 bases from J, with 9 bases between. This chain's CDR3 is CASSARGTQYF. As DNA, the CDR3 is TGTGCCAGCAGCGCCCGGGGGACCCAGTACTTC.

V usage is TRBV5-1 and J usage is TRBJ1-3; D is unclear. V was cut by 1 base and J by 0 bases, with 5 bases left in between. Germline loops: CDR1 SGHRS, CDR2 YFSETQ. CDR3 length: 14 amino acids. The chain's CDR3 is CASSLLGSGNTIYF. For the CDR3, the DNA is TGCGCCAGCAGCTTGCTAGGCTCTGGAAACACCATATATTTT.

The chain employs TRBV28 and TRBJ1-1; D gene ambiguous. V was clipped by 4 bases and J by 6 bases, with 6 bases between them. Germline CDR1 MDHEN, CDR2 SYDVKM. CDR3 length equals 11 residues. CDR3 DNA sequence: TGTGCCAGCAGTTCCCTCGCTGAAGCTTTCTTT. Translation gives CASSSLAEAFF.

The chain recombines TRBV19 with TRBJ1-4, with 8 bases that match TRBD1. With 7 bases clipped from V and 7 bases from J, the junction kept 8 bases outside the gene matches. Germline V gene sequence: CDR1 LNHDA, CDR2 SQIVND (reference sequence). The CDR3 runs 14 residues. The CDR3 region is CASNSRGRREKLFF. Here the CDR3 DNA reads TGTGCCAGTAACTCCAGGGGGCGTCGTGAAAAACTGTTTTTT.

As regards this clone: Distinct nucleotide sequences in the sample also encode this CDR3. The V gene is TRBV5-1, the J gene TRBJ2-5; 10 bases are a match to TRBD2. V lost 2 bases to trimming and J lost 2 bases; unmatched junction nucleotides: 3. Germline V gives CDR1 SGHRS, CDR2 YFSETQ. This CDR3 has 15 residues. This CDR3 is CASSFGAGGQETQYF. The CDR3 nucleotides read TGCGCCAGCAGCTTCGGAGCGGGGGGGCAAGAGACCCAGTACTTC.

This clone was counted between two and nine times. The chain is built from TRBV6-5 and TRBJ1-5; D ambiguous. The CDR3 has 13 amino acids. In germline, CDR1 is MNHEY, CDR2 SVGAGI. The V end was cut by 8 bases, the J end by 2 bases, with 10 bases between. The CDR3 is CASSHLGNQPQHF. CDR3 in DNA: TGTGCCAGCTCCCATTTAGGCAATCAGCCCCAGCATTTT.

Here the CDR3 reads CASSQNPSGGAREQYF. The CDR3 coding sequence is TGTGCCAGCAGCCAGAACCCTAGCGGGGGGGCGAGGGAGCAGTACTTC. This chain joins TRBV3-1 (or the pseudogene TRBV3-2) and TRBJ2-7, with 12 positions matching TRBD2. Trimming cost V 3 bases and J 7 bases; bases outside gene matches: 10. In germline, CDR1 is LGHDT, CDR2 YNNKEL (reference sequence). CDR3 length: 16 residues.

CDR3 bases: TGTGCCAGCAGAAAGGACAGGGGTAGCAATCAGCCCCAGCATTTT. This encodes CASRKDRGSNQPQHF. This sequence joins TRBV6-1 and TRBJ1-5, with 9 bases aligning to TRBD1. Germline V gene sequence: CDR1 MNHNS, CDR2 SASEGT. Germline trimming cut 6 bases from V and 0 bases from J; bases unmatched to any gene: 3. The CDR3 runs 15 residues.

This clone was recorded only once. The CDR3 nucleotides are TGTGCCAGCACTCGACAGGGCGAGAGGTTAGGCACAGATACGCAGTATTTT. Protein product: CASTRQGERLGTDTQYF. The chain has TRBV3-1 (or the pseudogene TRBV3-2) and TRBJ2-3; 7 nucleotides agree with TRBD1. Per the germline V gene, CDR1 is LGHDT and CDR2 is YNNKEL (reference sequence). J gave up 1 base and V 7 bases, and 14 bases lay outside the gene matches. The CDR3 contains 17 residues.

The chain carries TRBV19 and TRBJ1-6; D call uncertain. The CDR3 consists of 13 residues. Germline V gene lookup returns CDR1 LNHDA and CDR2 SQIVND (reference sequence). V shed 7 bases and J shed 5 bases, with 9 bases lying between them. CDR3 protein: CASKKRNNSPLHF. The CDR3 bases are TGTGCCAGTAAGAAGCGGAATAATTCACCCCTCCACTTT.

J is TRBJ1-6 and V is TRBV4-1, with a possible D match to TRBD1 (5 bases). The CDR3 spans 15 residues. Trimming took 5 bases from V and 6 from J, leaving 14 bases between them. The germline V gene encodes CDR1 MGHRA and CDR2 YSYEKL. This CDR3 reads CASSSREGRNSPLHF. Written as DNA, the CDR3 is TGCGCCAGCAGCTCACGGGAGGGGCGTAATTCACCCCTCCACTTT.

The gene calls are TRBV5-1 and TRBJ2-3, with D perhaps matching TRBD2 (6 bases). Per germline, CDR1 SGHRS and CDR2 YFSETQ. CDR3 length: 13 residues. Trimming shortened V by 2 bases and J by 5 bases, and 9 bases separated the two germline ends. The CDR3 DNA reads as TGCGCCAGCAGCTTAACGGGGGAAGATACGCAGTATTTT. It encodes CASSLTGEDTQYF. Using reference TRBV5-1 and TRBJ2-3 for the parts outside the CDR3, the full variable domain is KAGVTQTPRYLIKTRGQQVTLSCSPISGHRSVSWYQQTPGQGLQFLFEYFSETQRNKGNFPGRFSGRQFSNSRSEMNVSTLELGDSALYLCASSLTGEDTQYFGPGTRLTVL.

This chain links TRBV6-2 or TRBV6-3 with TRBJ1-5; D ambiguous. This CDR3 comprises 13 residues. Germline V CDR1 and CDR2: MNHEY, SVGEGT. Trimming removed 2 bases from V and 4 bases from J, with 6 bases in between. The DNA of the CDR3 is TGTGCCAGCAGTTACCAGGAAAATCAGCCCCAGCATTTT. This codes for CASSYQENQPQHF.

The V gene is TRBV13, the J gene TRBJ2-7; possible D gene TRBD1, 5 bases. CDR1 and CDR2 from the germline V gene are PRHDT and FYEKMQ (reference sequence). This CDR3 is 14 amino acids long. The V gene lost 5 bases and the J gene lost 2 bases, with 13 bases spanning the gap. CDR3 protein: CASSTGQEAYEQYF. The CDR3, as DNA: TGTGCCAGCAGCACCGGACAAGAGGCCTACGAGCAGTACTTC.

This chain connects TRBV28 to TRBJ2-1; the D gene is possibly TRBD2 (6 bases). The V end was cut by 3 bases, the J end by 3 bases, with 12 bases between. The V gene's germline CDR1 is MDHEN and CDR2 SYDVKM. This CDR3 region has 15 residues. Written as DNA, the CDR3 is TGTGCCAGCAGTTTTCAGTGGGGAGGCTACAATGAGCAGTTCTTC. Translating gives CASSFQWGGYNEQFF.

This chain uses TRBV7-9 with TRBJ2-1, with 7 bases fitting TRBD1. V shed 5 bases and J 2 bases; nucleotides not matched to a gene: 6. The CDR3 contains 15 residues. Germline CDR1 SEHNR, CDR2 FQNEAQ (reference sequence). In nucleotides, the CDR3 is TGTGCCAGCAGCGTTGACAGGGCGACCTACAATGAGCAGTTCTTC. This translates into CASSVDRATYNEQFF.

In nucleotides, the CDR3 is TGTGCCAGCAGCGTCTCCGGACTAGCGGGGGTTGAGCAGTACTTC. Residues: CASSVSGLAGVEQYF. The genes are TRBV9 and TRBJ2-7; 13 bases align to TRBD2. There are 15 residues in the CDR3. Germline V lookup: CDR1 SGDLS, CDR2 YYNGEE. The V gene end was trimmed by 2 bases and the J gene end by 7 bases; junction bases not matched to a gene: 6.

The chain couples TRBV6-1 to TRBJ1-3; TRBD1 is a possible D gene (5 bases). From germline, CDR1 is MNHNS and CDR2 SASEGT. V dropped 3 bases and J dropped 3 bases, with 9 bases sitting between them. CDR3 length equals 14 residues. The CDR3, as DNA: TGTGCCAGCAGTGATAGGACAATTGGAAACACCATATATTTT. Protein product: CASSDRTIGNTIYF.

The CDR3 loop reads CASSRQGTLPEKLFF. As DNA, the CDR3 is TGTGCCAGCAGCCGACAGGGGACTTTACCTGAAAAACTGTTTTTT. V is TRBV7-9 and J is TRBJ1-4, with 8 bases identical to TRBD1. The CDR3 sequence is 15 residues long. V trimming: 5 bases; J trimming: 7 bases; junction bases outside the gene matches: 9. CDR1 is SEHNR and CDR2 is FQNEAQ in the germline V gene (reference sequence).

The chain joins TRBV6-5 to TRBJ1-6; D might be TRBD1 (6 bases). There are 15 residues in the CDR3. V was shortened by 5 bases and J by 9 bases, with 17 bases between the two germline ends. Germline lookup yields CDR1 MNHEY and CDR2 SVGAGI. The CDR3 reads CASSLPQEQGSPLHF. The CDR3 DNA reads TGTGCCAGCAGTCTCCCTCAGGAACAGGGTTCACCCCTCCACTTT.